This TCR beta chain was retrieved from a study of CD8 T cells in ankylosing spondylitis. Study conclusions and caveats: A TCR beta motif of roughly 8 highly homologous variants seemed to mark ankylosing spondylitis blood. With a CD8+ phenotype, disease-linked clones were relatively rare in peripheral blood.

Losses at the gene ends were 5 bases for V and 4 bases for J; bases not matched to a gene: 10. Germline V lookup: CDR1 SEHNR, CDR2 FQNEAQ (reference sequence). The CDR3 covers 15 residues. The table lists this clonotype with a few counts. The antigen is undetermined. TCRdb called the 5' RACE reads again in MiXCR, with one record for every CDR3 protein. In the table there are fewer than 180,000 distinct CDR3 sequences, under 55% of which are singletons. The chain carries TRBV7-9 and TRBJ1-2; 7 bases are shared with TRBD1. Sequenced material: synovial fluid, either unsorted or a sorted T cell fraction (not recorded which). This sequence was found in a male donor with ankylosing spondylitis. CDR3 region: CASSPARGIRYGYTF. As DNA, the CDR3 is TGTGCCAGCAGCCCAGCCAGGGGGATCCGCTATGGCTACACCTTC.